Sequencing of this T cell receptor beta chain was carried out in a study of control samples from healthy donors and cancer patients. Assay: immunoSEQ multiplex PCR; the TCRdb copy retains only in-frame clones and omits some. This table has about 110,000 clones, roughly 91% appearing once. Germline V gives CDR1 LGHNA, CDR2 YSLEER. Trimming took off 0 bases at V and 5 bases at J, with 20 bases between the two ends. CDR3 length: 18 residues. The sample consisted of blood. The sequence derives from a woman aged 50 to 60 in good health. The rearrangement links TRBV4-3 to TRBJ2-1; D possibly corresponds to TRBD1 (5 bases). Written as DNA, the CDR3 is TGCGCCAGCAGCCAAGATACCCCCTCCTGGACAAGACACAATGAGCAGTTCTTC. This codes for CASSQDTPSWTRHNEQFF.